This TCR beta chain was recovered during a study of blood T cell repertoires in COVID-19 (dated by TCRdb to about 2020). Turning to the overall study: Samples covering the acute and convalescent phases of COVID-19 were provided by collaborators in the United States, Italy and Spain. A freely available public database, intended as a resource for researchers studying the immune response to SARS-CoV-2, is where the repertoires were released. The material from the prospective study consisted of cDNA or gDNA derived from T cells, B-cell-depleted T cells, or PBMCs. Where available, HLA class I and class II types were taken from metadata supplied by the sample provider and were not determined by assay-based typing. Samples were obtained from the ongoing ImmuneRACE study (first 160 participants) and from 1,254 subjects provided by 6 global collaborators. The dataset comprised deeply sampled blood TCRbeta repertoires from subjects exposed to, actively infected with, or recovered from COVID-19. Nearly every sample came with metadata listing a de-identified subject ID, COVID-19 status, age in years and sex.

About this clone: Its antigen remains unidentified. No much larger clone is present one base from it, and per-base qualities are unavailable.

The immunoSEQ Assay, a bias-controlled multiplex PCR, was used to amplify TCRbeta CDR3 regions from genomic DNA. Turning to the authors' computational methods: Within the assay, amplification of reference gene primers was used to estimate how many nucleated cells each sample contained. Sequence reads were collapsed and filtered to measure the absolute abundance of every unique TCRbeta CDR3 rearrangement. Productive Simpson clonality was computed per sample as the square root of Simpson's diversity index over productive rearrangements. Imported from immuneACCESS, the table was reduced by TCRdb to in-frame sequences with V and J called. These copies leave out some clones; in studies compared against another copy, an unresolved V gene accounts for under half, and the cause of the remainder is not known. Clone size and the V and J calls come from that table; the DNA yielded D and trimming. This sample is represented by 150,000 to 200,000 clones; approximately 87% of them were singletons. The ten largest clones represent around 9.9% of the sample.

The study at large found these results: The quantity of clinical and demographic metadata differed by source and by participant and was supplied without curation.

Including the terminal cysteine and phenylalanine, the CDR3 comprises 14 residues. Of the read, only the CDR3 DNA is kept; its 42 bases are in frame from base 1. As encoded in the germline V gene, CDR1 is ENHRY while CDR2 is SYGVKD. The trim is 3 bases for V and 5 bases for J, with a gap of 13 bases between the germline ends. One collaborating source in Seattle enrolled patients while the patients were actively infected and followed the patients over time throughout the course of disease. Whole blood was collected in K2EDTA tubes by collaborating institutions according to the institutions' own protocols. For TCRbeta analysis, collaborators shipped samples as frozen whole blood, isolated PBMCs, or DNA extracted from either of those sample types.

The clonotype was recovered from a woman in her sixties or seventies with COVID-19, enrolled during active disease. The receptor chain draws on TRBV10-3 and TRBJ1-1; confidence is insufficient to name the D gene. The sample was peripheral blood. Read as DNA, the sequence is TGTGCCATCAGTGATATAGCCCATCGGACTGAAGCTTTCTTT. Its coded protein is CAISDIAHRTEAFF.